The present entry profiles one T cell receptor beta chain with its context. The antigen remains unidentified. Assay used: immunoSEQ multiplex PCR; TCRdb lists only in-frame clones, some missing. The table has some 170,000 clones, 65% to 90% seen once; the top ten hold 2% to 2.5%. The validation cohort, a group of more than 95 subjects, included the donors and was separate from the roughly 600-subject first cohort. V was cut by 5 bases and J by 4 bases, with 9 bases left in between. In germline, CDR1 is SNHLY, CDR2 FYNNEI. The CDR3 is 13 residues long. The entry originates in a study of cytomegalovirus exposure and HLA in healthy donors. Whole-study findings and limits: Listed as cytomegalovirus-associated were around 160 TCR beta chains. Three chains linked to CMV were shown in vitro to be specific for CMV antigens. Subsequent analysis showed first-cohort TCR clusters tending to co-occur in approximately 120 validation repertoires.

Sample: PBMCs. The sequence came from a woman between 18 and 29 years old in good health and CMV-seronegative. This chain connects TRBV2 to TRBJ1-5; D not resolved. The CDR3 reads CASSQGGNQPQHF. The CDR3, as DNA: TGTGCCAGCAGTCAAGGAGGAAATCAGCCCCAGCATTTT.